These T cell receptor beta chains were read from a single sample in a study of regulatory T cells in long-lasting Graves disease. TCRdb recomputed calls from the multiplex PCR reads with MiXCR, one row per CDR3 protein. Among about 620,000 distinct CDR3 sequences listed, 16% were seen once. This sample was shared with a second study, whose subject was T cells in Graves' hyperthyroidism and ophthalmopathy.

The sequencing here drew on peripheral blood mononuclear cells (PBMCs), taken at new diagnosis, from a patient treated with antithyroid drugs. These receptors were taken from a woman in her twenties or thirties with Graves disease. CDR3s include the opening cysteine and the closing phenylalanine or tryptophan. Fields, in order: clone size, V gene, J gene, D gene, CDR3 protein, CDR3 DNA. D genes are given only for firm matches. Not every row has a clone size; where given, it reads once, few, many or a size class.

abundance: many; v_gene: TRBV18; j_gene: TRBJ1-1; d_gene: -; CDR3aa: CASSPGNTEAFF; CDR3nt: TGTGCCAGCTCACCAGGGAACACTGAAGCTTTCTTT
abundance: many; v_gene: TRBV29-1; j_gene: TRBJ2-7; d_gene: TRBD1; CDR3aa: CSVNRGLSLEQYF; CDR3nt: TGCAGCGTCAACAGGGGGCTTTCGTTAGAGCAGTACTTC
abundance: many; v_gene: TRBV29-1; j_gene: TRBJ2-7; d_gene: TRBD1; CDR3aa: CSVEEDRVKQYF; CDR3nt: TGCAGCGTTGAAGAAGACAGGGTTAAGCAGTACTTC
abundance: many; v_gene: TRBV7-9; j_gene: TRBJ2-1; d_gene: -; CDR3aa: CASSSSWSANEQFF; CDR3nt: TGTGCCAGCAGCTCTTCATGGAGCGCCAATGAGCAGTTCTTC
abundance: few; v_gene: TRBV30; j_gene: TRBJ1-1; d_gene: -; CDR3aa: CAWSVSPGPFPNTEAFF; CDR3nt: TGTGCCTGGAGTGTTTCCCCAGGCCCGTTCCCTAACACTGAAGCTTTCTTT
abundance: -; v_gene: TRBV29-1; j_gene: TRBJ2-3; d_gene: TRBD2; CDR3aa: CSSSGGVTSTDTQYF; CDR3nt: TGCAGCTCCAGCGGGGGGGTAACTAGCACAGATACGCAGTATTTT
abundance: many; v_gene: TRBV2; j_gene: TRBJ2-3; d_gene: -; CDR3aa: CASRPDSSDTQYF; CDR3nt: TGTGCCAGCAGACCCGACTCCTCAGATACGCAGTATTTT
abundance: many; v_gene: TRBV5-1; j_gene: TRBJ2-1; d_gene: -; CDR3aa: CASSLEPGFRWNEQFF; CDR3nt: TGCGCCAGCAGCTTGGAACCGGGCTTTCGATGGAATGAGCAGTTCTTC
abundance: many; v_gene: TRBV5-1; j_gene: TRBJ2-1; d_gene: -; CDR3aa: CASSLLSSSYNEQFF; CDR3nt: TGCGCCAGCAGCTTGTTGTCGAGCTCCTACAATGAGCAGTTCTTC
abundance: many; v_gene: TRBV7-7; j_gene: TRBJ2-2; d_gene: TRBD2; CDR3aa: CASSNLAGPTGELFF; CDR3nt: TGTGCTAGCAGCAATCTAGCGGGGCCCACCGGGGAGCTGTTTTTT
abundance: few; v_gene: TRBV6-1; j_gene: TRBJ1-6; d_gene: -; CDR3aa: CASSVGQLYNSPLHF; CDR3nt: TGTGCCAGCAGTGTTGGACAGCTATATAATTCACCCCTCCACTTT
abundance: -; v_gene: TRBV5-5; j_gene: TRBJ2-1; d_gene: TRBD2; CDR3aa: CASSSAALAGGNNEQFF; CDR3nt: TGTGCCAGCAGCTCCGCAGCACTAGCGGGAGGGAACAATGAGCAGTTCTTC
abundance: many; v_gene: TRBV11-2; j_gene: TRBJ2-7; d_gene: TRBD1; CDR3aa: CASSLSRGLDEQYF; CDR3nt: TGTGCCAGCAGCTTGTCCAGGGGGCTCGACGAGCAGTACTTC
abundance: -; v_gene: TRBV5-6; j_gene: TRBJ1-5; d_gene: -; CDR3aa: CASSPAIGFQPEHF; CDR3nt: TGTGCCAGCAGCCCCGCGATAGGGTTCCAGCCCGAGCATTTT
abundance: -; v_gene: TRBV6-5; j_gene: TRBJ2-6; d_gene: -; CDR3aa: CASSYTTQGSSGANVLTF; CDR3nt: TGTGCCAGCAGTTACACGACACAGGGTAGCTCTGGGGCCAACGTCCTGACTTTC
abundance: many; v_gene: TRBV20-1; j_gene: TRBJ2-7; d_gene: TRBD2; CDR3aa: CSAEKSGGGEQYF; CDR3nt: TGCAGTGCTGAAAAAAGCGGGGGCGGCGAGCAGTACTTC
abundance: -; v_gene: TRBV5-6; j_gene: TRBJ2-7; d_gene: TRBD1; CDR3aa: CASSVQGAGFEQYF; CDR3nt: TGTGCCAGCAGCGTACAGGGGGCTGGTTTCGAGCAGTACTTC
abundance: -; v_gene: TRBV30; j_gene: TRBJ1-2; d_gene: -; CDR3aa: CAWSVSYGYTF; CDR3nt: TGTGCCTGGAGTGTGAGCTATGGCTACACCTTC
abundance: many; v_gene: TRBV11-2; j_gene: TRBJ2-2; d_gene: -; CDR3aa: CASSLVWGLAGELFF; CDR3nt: TGTGCCAGCAGCTTAGTCTGGGGTCTTGCCGGGGAGCTGTTTTTT
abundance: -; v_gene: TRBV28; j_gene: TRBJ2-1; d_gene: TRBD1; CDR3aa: CASSHPGTGTGNEQFF; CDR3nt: TGTGCCAGCAGCCACCCCGGGACAGGGACGGGGAATGAGCAGTTCTTC
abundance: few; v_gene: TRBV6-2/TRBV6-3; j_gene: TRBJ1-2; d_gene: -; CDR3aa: CASKQAGNYGYTF; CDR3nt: TGTGCCAGCAAGCAAGCAGGGAACTATGGCTACACCTTC
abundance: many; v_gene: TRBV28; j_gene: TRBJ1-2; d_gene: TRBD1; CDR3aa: CASKKPGQGIGYTF; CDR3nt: TGTGCCAGCAAAAAACCGGGACAGGGTATTGGCTACACCTTC
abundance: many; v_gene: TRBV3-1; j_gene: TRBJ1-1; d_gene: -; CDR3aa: CASSQERVLGTEAFF; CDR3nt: TGTGCCAGCAGCCAAGAGCGTGTTTTGGGCACTGAAGCTTTCTTT
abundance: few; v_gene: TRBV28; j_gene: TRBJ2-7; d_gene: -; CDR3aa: CASTLFRRASYEQYF; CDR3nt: TGTGCCAGCACCCTTTTCCGGAGGGCCTCGTACGAGCAGTACTTC
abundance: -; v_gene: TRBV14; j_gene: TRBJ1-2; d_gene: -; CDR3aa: CASSQDTYLGYTF; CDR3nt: TGTGCCAGCAGCCAAGACACATATCTCGGCTACACCTTC
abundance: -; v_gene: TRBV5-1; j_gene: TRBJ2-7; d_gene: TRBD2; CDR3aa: CASSFGGTSGSEQYF; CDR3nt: TGCGCCAGCAGCTTTGGTGGGACTAGCGGGAGCGAGCAGTACTTC
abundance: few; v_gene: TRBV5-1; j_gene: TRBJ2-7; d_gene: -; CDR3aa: CASSEQDPSSYEQYF; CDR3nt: TGCGCCAGCAGCGAACAGGACCCCAGCTCCTACGAGCAGTACTTC
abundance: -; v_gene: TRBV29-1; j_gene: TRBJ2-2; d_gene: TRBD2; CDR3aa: CSVEVLAGGDTGGLFF; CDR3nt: TGCAGCGTTGAAGTACTAGCGGGAGGGGACACCGGGGGGCTGTTTTTT
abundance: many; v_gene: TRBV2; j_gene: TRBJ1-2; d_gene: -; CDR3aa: CASSDNGGYGYTF; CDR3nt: TGTGCCAGCAGTGACAACGGCGGCTATGGCTACACCTTC
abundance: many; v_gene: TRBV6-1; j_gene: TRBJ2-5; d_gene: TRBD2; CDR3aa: CASSGSGRAQETQYF; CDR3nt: TGTGCCAGCAGTGGTAGCGGGAGGGCACAAGAGACCCAGTACTTC
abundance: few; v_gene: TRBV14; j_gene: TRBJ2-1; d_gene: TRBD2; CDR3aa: CASSLRLAGAKKFF; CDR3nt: TGTGCCAGCAGCCTAAGACTAGCGGGCGCGAAAAAGTTCTTC
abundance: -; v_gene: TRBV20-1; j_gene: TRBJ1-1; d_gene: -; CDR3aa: CSARRGSNTEAFF; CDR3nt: TGCAGTGCTCGCCGGGGGTCGAACACTGAAGCTTTCTTT
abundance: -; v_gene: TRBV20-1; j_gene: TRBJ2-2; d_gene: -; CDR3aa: CSARDRKNTGELFF; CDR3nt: TGCAGTGCTAGGGACAGAAAGAACACCGGGGAGCTGTTTTTT
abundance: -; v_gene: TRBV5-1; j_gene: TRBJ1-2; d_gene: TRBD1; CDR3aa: CASSLAQGALGYTF; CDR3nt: TGCGCCAGCAGCTTGGCGCAGGGGGCCCTTGGCTACACCTTC
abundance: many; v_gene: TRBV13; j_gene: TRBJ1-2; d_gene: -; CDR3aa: CASSLRGRVYGYTF; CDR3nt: TGTGCCAGCAGCTTAAGGGGTCGTGTATATGGCTACACCTTC
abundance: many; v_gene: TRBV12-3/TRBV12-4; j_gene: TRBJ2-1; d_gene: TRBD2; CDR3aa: CASTRGSYNEQFF; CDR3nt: TGTGCCAGCACGCGGGGGTCCTACAATGAGCAGTTCTTC
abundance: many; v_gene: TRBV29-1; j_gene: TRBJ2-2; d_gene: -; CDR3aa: CSVGTGNGELFF; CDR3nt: TGCAGCGTTGGTACAGGAAACGGGGAGCTGTTTTTT
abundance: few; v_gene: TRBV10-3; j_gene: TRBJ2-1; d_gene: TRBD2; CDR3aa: CAIGRASGTYNEQFF; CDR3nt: TGTGCCATCGGTCGGGCTAGCGGGACCTACAATGAGCAGTTCTTC
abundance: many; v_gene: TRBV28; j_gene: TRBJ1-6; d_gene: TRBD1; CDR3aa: CASSPNLDRVNSPLHF; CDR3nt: TGTGCCAGCAGTCCTAACCTCGACAGGGTTAATTCACCCCTCCACTTT
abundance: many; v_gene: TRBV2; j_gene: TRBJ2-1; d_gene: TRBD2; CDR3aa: CASRGGSSYNEQFF; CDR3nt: TGTGCCAGCAGGGGGGGGAGCTCCTACAATGAGCAGTTCTTC
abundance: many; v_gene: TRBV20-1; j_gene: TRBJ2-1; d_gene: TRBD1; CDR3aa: CSAGDRVYNEQFF; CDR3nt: TGCAGTGCTGGTGACAGGGTATACAATGAGCAGTTCTTC
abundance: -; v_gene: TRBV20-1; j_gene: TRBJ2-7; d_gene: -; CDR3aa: CSARDLGTYYEQYF; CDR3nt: TGCAGTGCTAGAGATCTCGGGACATACTACGAGCAGTACTTC
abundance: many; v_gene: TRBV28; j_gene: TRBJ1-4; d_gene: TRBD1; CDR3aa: CASSYRDRNEKLFF; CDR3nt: TGTGCCAGCAGCTACCGGGACAGGAATGAAAAACTGTTTTTT
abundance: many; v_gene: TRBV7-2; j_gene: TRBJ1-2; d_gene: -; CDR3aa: CASSLDLGGYTF; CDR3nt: TGTGCCAGCAGCTTAGACCTCGGTGGCTACACCTTC
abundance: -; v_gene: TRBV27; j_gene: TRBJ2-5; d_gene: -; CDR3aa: CASSVGGAQETQYF; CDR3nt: TGTGCCAGCAGTGTGGGGGGGGCTCAAGAGACCCAGTACTTC
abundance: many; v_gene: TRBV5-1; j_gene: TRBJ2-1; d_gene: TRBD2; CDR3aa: CASSLPIAGGFYNEQFF; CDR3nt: TGCGCCAGCAGCTTACCTATAGCGGGAGGGTTCTACAATGAGCAGTTCTTC
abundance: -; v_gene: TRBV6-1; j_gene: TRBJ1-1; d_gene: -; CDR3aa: CASSEKASTEAFF; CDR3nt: TGTGCCAGCAGTGAAAAAGCGAGCACTGAAGCTTTCTTT
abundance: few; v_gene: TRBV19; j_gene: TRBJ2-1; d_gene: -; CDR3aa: CASTRGNSYNEQFF; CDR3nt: TGTGCCAGTACTAGAGGGAACTCCTACAATGAGCAGTTCTTC
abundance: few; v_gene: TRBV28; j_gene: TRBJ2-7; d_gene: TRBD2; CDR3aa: CASSFSPSPGLAGGDF; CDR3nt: TGTGCCAGCAGTTTTTCCCCCTCTCCGGGACTAGCGGGAGGGGACTTC
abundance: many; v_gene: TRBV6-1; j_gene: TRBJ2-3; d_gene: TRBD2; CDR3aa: CASNPSGPRDTQYF; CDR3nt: TGTGCCAGCAACCCTAGCGGCCCCAGGGATACGCAGTATTTT
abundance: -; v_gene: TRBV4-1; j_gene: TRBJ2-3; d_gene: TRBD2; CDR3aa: CASSRGSGGGDTQYF; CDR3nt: TGCGCCAGCAGCCGGGGTAGCGGGGGGGGAGATACGCAGTATTTT
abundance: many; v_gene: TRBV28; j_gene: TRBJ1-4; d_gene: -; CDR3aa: CASIANEKLFF; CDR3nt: TGTGCCAGCATAGCTAATGAAAAACTGTTTTTT
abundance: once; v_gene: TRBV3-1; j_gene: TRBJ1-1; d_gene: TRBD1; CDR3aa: CASSQEGQLRNTGAFF; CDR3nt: TGTGCCAGCAGCCAAGAGGGACAGCTTAGGAACACTGGAGCTTTCTTT
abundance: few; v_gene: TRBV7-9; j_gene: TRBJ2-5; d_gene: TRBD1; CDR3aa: CASSLVPRTGFQETQYF; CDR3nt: TGTGCCAGCAGCTTAGTGCCACGGACAGGGTTCCAAGAGACCCAGTACTTC
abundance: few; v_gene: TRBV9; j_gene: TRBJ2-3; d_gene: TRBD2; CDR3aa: CASSRSGSSTDTQYF; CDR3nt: TGTGCCAGCAGCCGCAGCGGGAGTAGCACAGATACGCAGTATTTT
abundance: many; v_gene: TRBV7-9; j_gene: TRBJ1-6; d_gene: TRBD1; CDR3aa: CASSPSLGRGNSPLHF; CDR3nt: TGTGCCAGCAGCCCCTCCCTCGGCAGGGGGAATTCACCCCTCCACTTT
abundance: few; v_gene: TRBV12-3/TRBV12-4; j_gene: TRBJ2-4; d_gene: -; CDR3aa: CASSLTSGGKNIQYF; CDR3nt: TGTGCCAGCAGTTTGACCAGCGGAGGCAAAAACATTCAGTACTTC